Listed below are T cell receptor beta chains from one sample, sequenced in a study of blood T cell repertoires in COVID-19. Sequencing was performed with immunoSEQ multiplex PCR; in TCRdb, only in-frame clones are kept and a portion is missing. The profile covers 60,000 to 75,000 clones, with approximately 79% appearing a single time and 4.5% to 7% taken by the ten largest. Sequenced material: peripheral blood. The receptors shown here come from a woman in her 70s with acute or convalescent COVID-19. Each CDR3 is given with its conserved first and last residue. The D gene is left open where the match is weak. The size entry is marked missing in some rows and otherwise reads once, few, many or a size class.

size	V	D	J	DNA	CDR3
.	TRBV4-3	.	TRBJ2-6	TGCGCCAGCAGCCAAGAGAGGCACTTCTCTGGGGCCAACGTCCTGACTTTC	CASSQERHFSGANVLTF
.	TRBV2	TRBD1	TRBJ2-5	TGTGCCAGCAGTGAAGACAGGGGGCGGGAGACCCAGTACTTC	CASSEDRGRETQYF
once	TRBV7-3	.	TRBJ2-3	TGTGCCAGCAGCTTAGTAATGGTTTTAGGGGTAGGCGGAGATACGCAGTATTTT	CASSLVMVLGVGGDTQYF
.	TRBV29-1	.	TRBJ1-2	TGCAGCGTGAACCCGGGACTCGCCTATGGCTACACCTTC	CSVNPGLAYGYTF
.	TRBV18	TRBD1	TRBJ2-2	TGTGCCAGCTCAGGACCGGGACAGGGGTACACCGGGGAGCTGTTTTTT	CASSGPGQGYTGELFF
.	TRBV11-3	.	TRBJ2-7	TGTGCCAGCAGCTTAGTTTTGGGGACACTGAGCTCCTACGAGCAGTACTTC	CASSLVLGTLSSYEQYF
.	TRBV7-9	TRBD2	TRBJ2-5	TGTGCCAGCAGCTTAGCGCGGGGGGTAATTCAAGAGACCCAGTACTTC	CASSLARGVIQETQYF
.	TRBV24-1	.	TRBJ1-4	TGTGCCACCAGTGGGAGAACTAATGAAAAACTGTTTTTT	CATSGRTNEKLFF
.	TRBV7-2	.	TRBJ1-1	TGTGCCAGCAGCTTAGTAGGCGGAAACACTGAAGCTTTCTTT	CASSLVGGNTEAFF
.	TRBV7-9	TRBD1	TRBJ2-1	TGTGCCAGCAGCTCCCGACAGGGGATCATCAATGAGCAGTTCTTC	CASSSRQGIINEQFF
.	TRBV28	.	TRBJ1-6	TGTGCCAGCAGTTTACACTCCTATAATTCACCCCTCCACTTT	CASSLHSYNSPLHF
.	TRBV25-1	.	TRBJ1-2	TGTGCCAGCAGTACAGGGTTGTATGGCTACACCTTC	CASSTGLYGYTF
.	TRBV9	TRBD1	TRBJ2-5	TGTGCCAGCAGCGTAGCAGGACAGGGTAGTGTTCAGACCCAGTACTTC	CASSVAGQGSVQTQYF
.	TRBV6-5	TRBD1	TRBJ2-1	TGTGCCAGCAGGGGGGACAGGGACCCTGATGAGCAGTTCTTC	CASRGDRDPDEQFF
.	TRBV27	TRBD2	TRBJ2-1	TGTGCCAGTGGAACAGCGGTAGCGGGATCCTACAATGAGCAGTTCTTC	CASGTAVAGSYNEQFF
.	TRBV7-2	.	TRBJ1-1	TGTGCCAGCAGCTCGTGGACAAGCTCGAACACTGAAGCTTTCTTT	CASSSWTSSNTEAFF
.	TRBV7-9	TRBD2	TRBJ2-3	TGTGCCAGCAGCTTCCGGGGACTAGCGGGGGCAGATACGCAGTATTTT	CASSFRGLAGADTQYF
once	TRBV11-1	.	TRBJ2-3	TGTGCCAGCAGCTTGGGGACTTACACAGATACGCAGTATTTT	CASSLGTYTDTQYF
.	TRBV4-3	.	TRBJ2-1	TGCGCCAGCAGCTTTCTACCCGCGGGGGCGGATCGAAATGAGCAGTTCTTC	CASSFLPAGADRNEQFF
.	TRBV2	TRBD1	TRBJ1-6	TGTGCCAGCAGTGGTCCGACAGGGAACGATTCACCCCTCCACTTT	CASSGPTGNDSPLHF
.	TRBV28	.	TRBJ1-4	TGTGCCAGCAGTTTACAAGGGACCCGGGGGGAAAAACTGTTTTTT	CASSLQGTRGEKLFF
.	TRBV7-9	.	TRBJ2-7	TGTGCCAGCAGCTTACCGGGACAAGGCGACGAGCAGTACTTC	CASSLPGQGDEQYF
.	TRBV28	TRBD1	TRBJ2-3	TGTGCCAGCAGTTTAGGCAGGGGGCGCGAGGGGACAGATACGCAGTATTTT	CASSLGRGREGTDTQYF
.	TRBV11-2	TRBD2	TRBJ2-5	TGTGCCAGCAGCCTCAACCCCGGGACTATTGAAGAGACCCAGTACTTC	CASSLNPGTIEETQYF
.	TRBV3-1/TRBV3-2	.	TRBJ1-2	TGTGCCAGCAGCCAAGATAGGAGGGGGGGTGGCTACACCTTC	CASSQDRRGGGYTF
.	TRBV5-4	TRBD2	TRBJ2-5	TGTGCCAGCAGCTTCCTGGGACTAGTGGCTCAAGAGACCCAGTACTTC	CASSFLGLVAQETQYF
.	TRBV29-1	TRBD2	TRBJ2-3	TGCAGCGTTGATCCTAGCGGGGGACCCCTGGGCATTTCCCATCCACGATATACGCAGTATTTT	CSVDPSGGPLGISHPRYTQYF
.	TRBV18	TRBD1	TRBJ2-1	TGTGCCAGCTCACCACCGGGACAGGCGAATAATGAGCAGTTCTTC	CASSPPGQANNEQFF
.	TRBV5-8	.	TRBJ1-2	TGTGCCAGCAGCGGGACCGGGACAAGGTCCTATGGCTACACCTTC	CASSGTGTRSYGYTF
.	TRBV5-4	TRBD2	TRBJ2-2	TGTGCCACTGGGACTAGCGGGGGGTTCGGGGAGCTGTTTTTT	CATGTSGGFGELFF
.	TRBV19	TRBD1	TRBJ1-2	TGTGCCAGTAGTCAGCCCGGGACAGGGGCGTACTATGGCTACACCTTC	CASSQPGTGAYYGYTF
.	TRBV9	TRBD2	TRBJ2-1	TGTGCCAGCAGCCTCGCGGGGGGGTACAATGAGCAGTTCTTC	CASSLAGGYNEQFF
.	TRBV19	.	TRBJ2-5	TGTGCCAGTAGTAGTGGGAGTTGGGAGACCCAGTACTTC	CASSSGSWETQYF
.	TRBV6-2/TRBV6-3	.	TRBJ2-5	TGTGCCAGCAGTTACTCGAGGGAGACCCAGTACTTC	CASSYSRETQYF
few	TRBV15	.	TRBJ1-1	TGTGCCACCGCTGGGGTTGGGGGGACGAGGACTGAAGCTTTCTTT	CATAGVGGTRTEAFF
.	TRBV9	.	TRBJ1-5	TGTGCCAGCAGCGTAGGCAGAAGCAATCAGCCCCAGCATTTT	CASSVGRSNQPQHF
.	TRBV5-1	.	TRBJ2-2	TGCGCCAGCAGCTTTGAACCGCCGCAGGGGGGAAGCGGGGAGCTGTTTTTT	CASSFEPPQGGSGELFF
.	TRBV5-4	TRBD1	TRBJ2-5	TGTGCCAGCAGCTTTAACGCCGAGACAGGGAAAGAGACCCAGTACTTC	CASSFNAETGKETQYF
.	TRBV3-1/TRBV3-2	TRBD1	TRBJ1-1	TGTGCCAGCAGCCGGACAGGGGGCCGGACTTTCTTT	CASSRTGGRTFF
.	TRBV28	TRBD1	TRBJ1-6	TGTGCCAGCAGTTCAACAGGGGGCGCCGATAATTCACCCCTCCACTTT	CASSSTGGADNSPLHF
.	TRBV10-3	TRBD2	TRBJ2-1	TGTGCATCAGCGGGGGGGAGTTACAATGAGCAGTTCTTC	CASAGGSYNEQFF
.	TRBV12-5	TRBD2	TRBJ2-1	TGTGCTAGTGGCACGGGGGGGCTAACTCGGGATGAGCAGTTCTTC	CASGTGGLTRDEQFF